Included here is one T cell receptor (beta chain) sequence, with context. The data were obtained in a study of blood T cell repertoires in COVID-19. Study information: Whether acute or convalescent, the COVID-19 samples came from the United States, Italy and Spain. T cells, B-cell-depleted T cells, or PBMCs supplied cDNA or gDNA.

The CDR3 has 13 residues. The germline CDR1 and CDR2 sequences are GTSNPN and SVGIG (reference sequence). V was pared by 2 bases and J by 6 bases, with 11 bases between. The repertoire was sequenced with immunoSEQ multiplex PCR; TCRdb's copy has only in-frame clones and lacks some. The top ten clones hold about 15% of a sample with about 120,000 clones, about four fifths of them seen once. This receptor was identified in a woman aged 55-70 years with acute or convalescent COVID-19. The genes are TRBV30 and TRBJ1-5; weak D call: TRBD1 (5 bases). Material for sequencing was peripheral blood. CDR3 nucleotides: TGTGCCTGGAGTTGGCAGGGAGGTCAGCCCCAGCATTTT. The encoded protein is CAWSWQGGQPQHF.